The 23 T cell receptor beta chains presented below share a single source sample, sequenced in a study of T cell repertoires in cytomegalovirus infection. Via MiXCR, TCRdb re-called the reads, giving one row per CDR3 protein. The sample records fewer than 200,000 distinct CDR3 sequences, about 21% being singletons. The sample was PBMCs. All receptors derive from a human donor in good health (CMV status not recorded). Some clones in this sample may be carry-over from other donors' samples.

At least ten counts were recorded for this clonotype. CDR3: CASSSAGRRLFGSTQYF. CDR3 nucleotide sequence: TGTGCCAGCAGCTCAGCGGGACGCCGTTTGTTTGGGTCGACCCAGTACTTC. This chain uses TRBV7-6 with TRBJ2-5; 7 bases fit TRBD2. The CDR3 loop spans 17 amino acids. In germline, CDR1 is SGHVS, CDR2 FNYEAQ. V lost 4 bases, J lost 7 bases, and 18 bases stayed unmatched.

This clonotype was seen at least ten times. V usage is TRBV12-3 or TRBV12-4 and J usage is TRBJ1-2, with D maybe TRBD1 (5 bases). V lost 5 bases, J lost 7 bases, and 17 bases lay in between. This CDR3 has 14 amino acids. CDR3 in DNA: TGTGCCAGCAGTCCGCAGGGAACCCTCATTGGCTACACCTTC. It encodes CASSPQGTLIGYTF.

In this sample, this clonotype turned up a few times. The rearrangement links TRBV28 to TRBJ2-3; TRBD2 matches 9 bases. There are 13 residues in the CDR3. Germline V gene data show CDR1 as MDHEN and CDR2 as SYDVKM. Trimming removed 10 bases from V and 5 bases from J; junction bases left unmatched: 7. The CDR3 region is CATTSGQGDTQYF. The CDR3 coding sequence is TGTGCCACCACTAGCGGGCAGGGAGATACGCAGTATTTT.

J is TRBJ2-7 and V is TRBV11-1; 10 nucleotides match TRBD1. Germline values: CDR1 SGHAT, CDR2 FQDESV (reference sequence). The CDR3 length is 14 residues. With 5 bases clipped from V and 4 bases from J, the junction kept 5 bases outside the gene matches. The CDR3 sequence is CASSHDRGQYEQYF. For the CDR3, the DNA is TGTGCCAGCAGCCACGACAGGGGGCAATACGAGCAGTACTTC.

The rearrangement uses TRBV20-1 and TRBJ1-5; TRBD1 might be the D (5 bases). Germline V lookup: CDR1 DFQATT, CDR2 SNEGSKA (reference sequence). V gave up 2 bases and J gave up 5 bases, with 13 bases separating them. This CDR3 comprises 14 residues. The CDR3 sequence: CSARRPGVDQPQHF. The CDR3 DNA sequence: TGCAGTGCTAGACGGCCGGGGGTAGATCAGCCCCAGCATTTT.

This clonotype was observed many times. CDR3 protein: CASSLGGQGYGYTF. In DNA, the CDR3 is TGTGCCAGCAGCTTAGGAGGGCAGGGGTATGGCTACACCTTC. The V and J genes are TRBV7-2 and TRBJ1-2, with D possibly matching TRBD1 (6 bases). Trimming left V 1 base short and J 5 bases short, with 11 bases between. The germline V gene has CDR1 SGHTA and CDR2 FQGNSA. The CDR3 contains 14 residues.

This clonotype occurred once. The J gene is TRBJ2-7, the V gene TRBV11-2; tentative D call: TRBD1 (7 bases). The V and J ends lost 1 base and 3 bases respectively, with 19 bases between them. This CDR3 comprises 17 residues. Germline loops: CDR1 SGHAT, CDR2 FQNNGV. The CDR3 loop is CASSLGFPGGIYYEQYF. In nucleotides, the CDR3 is TGTGCCAGCAGCTTAGGTTTCCCAGGGGGGATTTACTACGAGCAGTACTTC.

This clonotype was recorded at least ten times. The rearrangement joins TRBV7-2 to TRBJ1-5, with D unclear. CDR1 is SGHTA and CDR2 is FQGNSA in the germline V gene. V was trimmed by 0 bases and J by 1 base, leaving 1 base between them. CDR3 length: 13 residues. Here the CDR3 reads CASSLASNQPQHF. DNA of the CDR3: TGTGCCAGCAGCTTAGCCAGCAATCAGCCCCAGCATTTT.

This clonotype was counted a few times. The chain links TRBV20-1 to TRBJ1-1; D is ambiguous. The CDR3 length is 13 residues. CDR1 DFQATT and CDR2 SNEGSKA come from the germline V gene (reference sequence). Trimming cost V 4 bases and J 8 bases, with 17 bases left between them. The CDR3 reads CSAKYDEPSEAFF. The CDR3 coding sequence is TGCAGTGCTAAGTACGACGAGCCCTCCGAAGCTTTCTTT.

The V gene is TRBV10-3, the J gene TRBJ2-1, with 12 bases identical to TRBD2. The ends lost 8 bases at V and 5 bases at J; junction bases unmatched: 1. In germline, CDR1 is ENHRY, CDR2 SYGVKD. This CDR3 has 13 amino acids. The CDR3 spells CAIRTSGDNEQFF. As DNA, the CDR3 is TGTGCCATCCGGACTAGCGGGGACAATGAGCAGTTCTTC.

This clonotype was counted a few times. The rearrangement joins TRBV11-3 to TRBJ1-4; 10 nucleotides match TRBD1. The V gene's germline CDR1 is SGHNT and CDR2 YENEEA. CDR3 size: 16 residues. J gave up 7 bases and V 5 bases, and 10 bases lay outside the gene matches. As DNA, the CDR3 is TGTGCCAGCAGCGTAGCAACCAGGGACAGGGGTGAAAAACTGTTTTTT. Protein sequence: CASSVATRDRGEKLFF.

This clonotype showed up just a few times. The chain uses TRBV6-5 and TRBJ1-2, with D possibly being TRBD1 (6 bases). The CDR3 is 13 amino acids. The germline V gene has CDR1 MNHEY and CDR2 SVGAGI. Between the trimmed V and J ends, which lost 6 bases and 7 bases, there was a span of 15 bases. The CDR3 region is CASSIGGAGGYTF. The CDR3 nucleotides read TGTGCCAGCAGCATCGGGGGCGCGGGTGGCTACACCTTC.

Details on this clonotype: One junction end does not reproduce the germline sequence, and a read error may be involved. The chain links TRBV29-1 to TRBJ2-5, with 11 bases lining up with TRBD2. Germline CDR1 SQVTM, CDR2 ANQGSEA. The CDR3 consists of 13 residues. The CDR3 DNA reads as TGCAGCGTTGGTACTAGCGGGGGTATGTTCCTTTCCTTC. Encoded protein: CSVGTSGGMFLSF.

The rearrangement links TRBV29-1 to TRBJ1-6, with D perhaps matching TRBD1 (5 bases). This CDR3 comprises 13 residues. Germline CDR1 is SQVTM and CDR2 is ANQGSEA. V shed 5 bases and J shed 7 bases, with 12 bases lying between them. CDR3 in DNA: TGCAGCGTTTCCTCCAGGGCAAATTCACCCCTCCACTTT. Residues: CSVSSRANSPLHF.

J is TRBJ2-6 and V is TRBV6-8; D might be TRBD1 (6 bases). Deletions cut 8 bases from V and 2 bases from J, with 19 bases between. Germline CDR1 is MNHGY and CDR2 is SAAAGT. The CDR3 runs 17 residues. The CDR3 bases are TGTGCCAGCTGTTTGGGGTCAGGGGCCACTGGGGCCAACGTCCTGACTTTC. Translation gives CASCLGSGATGANVLTF.

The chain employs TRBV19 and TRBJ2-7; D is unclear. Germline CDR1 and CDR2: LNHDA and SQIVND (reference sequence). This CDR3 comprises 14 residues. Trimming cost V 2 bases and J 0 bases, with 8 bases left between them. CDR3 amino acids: CASSISSASYEQYF. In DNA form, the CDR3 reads TGTGCCAGTAGTATAAGTTCAGCCTCCTACGAGCAGTACTTC.

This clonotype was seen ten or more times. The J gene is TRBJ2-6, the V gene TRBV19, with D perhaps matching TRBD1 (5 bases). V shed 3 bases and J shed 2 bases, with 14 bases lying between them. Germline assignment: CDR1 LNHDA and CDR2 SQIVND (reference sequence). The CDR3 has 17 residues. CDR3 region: CASSMTQGGAGANVLTF. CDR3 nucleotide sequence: TGTGCCAGTAGTATGACCCAGGGTGGCGCTGGGGCCAACGTCCTGACTTTC. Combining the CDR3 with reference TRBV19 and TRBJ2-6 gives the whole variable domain DGGITQSPKYLFRKEGQNVTLSCEQNLNHDAMYWYRQDPGQGLRLIYYSQIVNDFQKGDIAEGYSVSREKKESFPLTVTSAQKNPTAFYLCASSMTQGGAGANVLTFGAGSRLTVL.

Here the CDR3 DNA reads TGTGCCAGTTTCCAGGGGCCCGGGGAGCTGTTTTTT. Amino acids: CASFQGPGELFF. The rearrangement joins TRBV6-5 to TRBJ2-2, with D tentatively TRBD1 (6 bases). The CDR3 contains 12 residues. CDR1 and CDR2 (germline): MNHEY, SVGAGI. Deletions cut 9 bases from V and 6 bases from J, with 11 bases between.

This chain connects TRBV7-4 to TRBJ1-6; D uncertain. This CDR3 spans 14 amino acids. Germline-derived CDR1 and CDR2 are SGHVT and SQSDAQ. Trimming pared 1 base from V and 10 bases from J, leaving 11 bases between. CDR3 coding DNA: TGTGCCAGCAGCTTAGTGAGTTCGGGATCACCCCTCCACTTT. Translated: CASSLVSSGSPLHF.

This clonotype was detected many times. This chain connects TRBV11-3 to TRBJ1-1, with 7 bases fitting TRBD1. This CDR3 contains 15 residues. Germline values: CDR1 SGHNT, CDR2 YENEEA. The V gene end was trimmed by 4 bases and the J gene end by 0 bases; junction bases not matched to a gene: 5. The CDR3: CASSSATGLNTEAFF. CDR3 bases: TGTGCCAGCAGCTCGGCGACAGGGTTGAACACTGAAGCTTTCTTT.

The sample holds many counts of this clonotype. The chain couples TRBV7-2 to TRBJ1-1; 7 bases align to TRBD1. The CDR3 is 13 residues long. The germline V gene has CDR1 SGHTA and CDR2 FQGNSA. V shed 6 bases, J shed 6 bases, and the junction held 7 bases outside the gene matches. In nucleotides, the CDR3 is TGTGCCAGCAGTTCCCAGGGGGTCTCTGAAGCTTTCTTT. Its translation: CASSSQGVSEAFF.

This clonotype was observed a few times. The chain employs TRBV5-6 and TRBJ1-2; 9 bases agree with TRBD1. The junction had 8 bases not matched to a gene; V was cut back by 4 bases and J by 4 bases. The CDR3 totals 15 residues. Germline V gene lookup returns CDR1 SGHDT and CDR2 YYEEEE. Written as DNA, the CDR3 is TGTGCCAGCAGCCAAAAACCACAGGGGGCCTATGGCTACACCTTC. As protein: CASSQKPQGAYGYTF.

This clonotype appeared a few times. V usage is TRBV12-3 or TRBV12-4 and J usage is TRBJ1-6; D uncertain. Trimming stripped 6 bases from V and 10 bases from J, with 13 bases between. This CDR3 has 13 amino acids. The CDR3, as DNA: TGTGCCAGCAGCCCCTTGCTTGGGTCACCCCTCCACTTT. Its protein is CASSPLLGSPLHF.